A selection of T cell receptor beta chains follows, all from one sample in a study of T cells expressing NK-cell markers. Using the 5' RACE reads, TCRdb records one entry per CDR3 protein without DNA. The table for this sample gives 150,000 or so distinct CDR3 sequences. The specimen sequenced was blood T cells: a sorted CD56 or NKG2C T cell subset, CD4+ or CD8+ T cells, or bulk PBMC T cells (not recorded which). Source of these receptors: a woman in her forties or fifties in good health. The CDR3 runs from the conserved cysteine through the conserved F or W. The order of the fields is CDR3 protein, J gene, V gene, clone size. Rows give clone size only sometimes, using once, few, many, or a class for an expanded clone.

CDR3aa: CASSFGGGGTDTQYF
j_gene: TRBJ2-3
v_gene: TRBV27
abundance: -

CDR3aa: CASSTSQGTLYEQYF
j_gene: TRBJ2-7
v_gene: TRBV5-1
abundance: -

CDR3aa: CASSGGRFYEQYF
j_gene: TRBJ2-7
v_gene: TRBV14
abundance: -

CDR3aa: CASSGRITGELFF
j_gene: TRBJ2-2
v_gene: TRBV25-1
abundance: -

CDR3aa: CSVSALDTYEQYF
j_gene: TRBJ2-7
v_gene: TRBV29-1
abundance: -

CDR3aa: CASRWTSGSTDTQYF
j_gene: TRBJ2-3
v_gene: TRBV7-6
abundance: -

CDR3aa: CASSLGRGTYGYTF
j_gene: TRBJ1-2
v_gene: TRBV7-9
abundance: -

CDR3aa: CATSEGWGEVEQFF
j_gene: TRBJ2-1
v_gene: TRBV24-1
abundance: medium-sized

CDR3aa: CASSDWTEGYGYTF
j_gene: TRBJ1-2
v_gene: TRBV6-1
abundance: -

CDR3aa: CASSQDWPSGASTDTQYF
j_gene: TRBJ2-3
v_gene: TRBV4-1
abundance: -

CDR3aa: CATSDLSPDNEQFF
j_gene: TRBJ2-1
v_gene: TRBV24-1
abundance: -

CDR3aa: CASRGYTGELFF
j_gene: TRBJ2-2
v_gene: TRBV11-3
abundance: -

CDR3aa: CASSQVNQVDSNNEQFF
j_gene: TRBJ2-1
v_gene: TRBV4-1
abundance: -

CDR3aa: CASSQEEGGSEQFF
j_gene: TRBJ2-1
v_gene: TRBV3-1
abundance: -

CDR3aa: CASSQLGDREIQFF
j_gene: TRBJ2-1
v_gene: TRBV5-8
abundance: -

CDR3aa: CASSLEGRVTNYGYTF
j_gene: TRBJ1-2
v_gene: TRBV9
abundance: -

CDR3aa: CASSVIPESHTGELFF
j_gene: TRBJ2-2
v_gene: TRBV2
abundance: -

CDR3aa: CSARDLFPSLGTQETQYF
j_gene: TRBJ2-5
v_gene: TRBV20-1
abundance: -

CDR3aa: CASSPSGQLEGYTF
j_gene: TRBJ1-2
v_gene: TRBV10-1
abundance: -

CDR3aa: CASSHRQRVLDTIYF
j_gene: TRBJ1-3
v_gene: TRBV7-2
abundance: -

CDR3aa: CSTQGLSSYNEQFF
j_gene: TRBJ2-1
v_gene: TRBV29-1
abundance: -

CDR3aa: CSALEIGQPQHF
j_gene: TRBJ1-5
v_gene: TRBV20-1
abundance: -

CDR3aa: CASSLNRGHGAFF
j_gene: TRBJ1-1
v_gene: TRBV5-1
abundance: -

CDR3aa: CAIKREAGNETQYF
j_gene: TRBJ2-5
v_gene: TRBV10-3
abundance: -

CDR3aa: CASSSSRVGTEAKLFF
j_gene: TRBJ1-4
v_gene: TRBV27
abundance: -

CDR3aa: CASSPGLAGPSYNEQFF
j_gene: TRBJ2-1
v_gene: TRBV5-1
abundance: -

CDR3aa: CASSSLAGQYEQYF
j_gene: TRBJ2-7
v_gene: TRBV14
abundance: -

CDR3aa: CASSLVGQSTDTQYF
j_gene: TRBJ2-3
v_gene: TRBV7-2
abundance: -

CDR3aa: CASSPTSGTDTQYF
j_gene: TRBJ2-3
v_gene: TRBV4-1
abundance: -

CDR3aa: CASSTQGGTWGQYF
j_gene: TRBJ2-7
v_gene: TRBV5-1
abundance: -

CDR3aa: CASSPREGGTVGYNEQFF
j_gene: TRBJ2-1
v_gene: TRBV7-8
abundance: -

CDR3aa: CASSVRGIHEKLFF
j_gene: TRBJ1-4
v_gene: TRBV6-1
abundance: -

CDR3aa: CASSLGPPGDGAYNEQFF
j_gene: TRBJ2-1
v_gene: TRBV11-2
abundance: -

CDR3aa: CASSQDGGPVEQFF
j_gene: TRBJ2-1
v_gene: TRBV3-1
abundance: -

CDR3aa: CASSYGPGSGNTIYF
j_gene: TRBJ1-3
v_gene: TRBV5-1
abundance: -

CDR3aa: CASSPGQGNEKLFF
j_gene: TRBJ1-4
v_gene: TRBV4-1
abundance: -

CDR3aa: CSVRTGLFFYGYTF
j_gene: TRBJ1-2
v_gene: TRBV29-1
abundance: -

CDR3aa: CASSELADTGELFF
j_gene: TRBJ2-2
v_gene: TRBV25-1
abundance: -

CDR3aa: CATLDGSDTDTQYF
j_gene: TRBJ2-3
v_gene: TRBV10-3
abundance: -

CDR3aa: CSASLPLSPSGANVLTF
j_gene: TRBJ2-6
v_gene: TRBV20-1
abundance: -

CDR3aa: CSASGLAGVGRSYNEQFF
j_gene: TRBJ2-1
v_gene: TRBV20-1
abundance: -

CDR3aa: CASSLGSADQETQYF
j_gene: TRBJ2-5
v_gene: TRBV7-9
abundance: -

CDR3aa: CSAKGGGRAYNEQFF
j_gene: TRBJ2-1
v_gene: TRBV20-1
abundance: -

CDR3aa: CASNPLRGTPEAFF
j_gene: TRBJ1-1
v_gene: TRBV28
abundance: -

CDR3aa: CASSLGTSSYEQYF
j_gene: TRBJ2-7
v_gene: TRBV5-1
abundance: -

CDR3aa: CASKDREDYGYTF
j_gene: TRBJ1-2
v_gene: TRBV6-6
abundance: -

CDR3aa: CASGLVIALAGGHNEQFF
j_gene: TRBJ2-1
v_gene: TRBV12-5
abundance: -

CDR3aa: CASSQSYNEQFF
j_gene: TRBJ2-1
v_gene: TRBV27
abundance: -

CDR3aa: CASSPPPGTSGIQETQYF
j_gene: TRBJ2-5
v_gene: TRBV18
abundance: -

CDR3aa: CASSPQAPPTQYF
j_gene: TRBJ2-3
v_gene: TRBV7-2
abundance: -

CDR3aa: CASTSGFGNTIYF
j_gene: TRBJ1-3
v_gene: TRBV27
abundance: -

CDR3aa: CASSQDGLAGAYNEQFF
j_gene: TRBJ2-1
v_gene: TRBV3-1
abundance: -

CDR3aa: CSARRPLAGDGDTQYF
j_gene: TRBJ2-3
v_gene: TRBV20-1
abundance: -

CDR3aa: CASSSPGTSYNEQFF
j_gene: TRBJ2-1
v_gene: TRBV7-2
abundance: -

CDR3aa: CASSLAQSTGELFF
j_gene: TRBJ2-2
v_gene: TRBV5-1
abundance: -

CDR3aa: CASSAALAGSTDTQYF
j_gene: TRBJ2-3
v_gene: TRBV9
abundance: -

CDR3aa: CASSEGLAGVGEQFF
j_gene: TRBJ2-1
v_gene: TRBV10-2
abundance: medium-sized

CDR3aa: CSARTVRTGELFF
j_gene: TRBJ2-2
v_gene: TRBV20-1
abundance: -

CDR3aa: CASSYSRNSGNEQFF
j_gene: TRBJ2-1
v_gene: TRBV6-6
abundance: -